The clone carrying this T cell receptor (beta chain) occurred a few times. This sample is part of a study of blood T cell repertoires in COVID-19. Study details: The United States, Italy and Spain supplied acute and convalescent COVID-19 samples. The analysed material was cDNA or gDNA that came from T cells, B-cell-depleted T cells, or PBMCs.

Libraries were prepared by immunoSEQ multiplex PCR; TCRdb keeps only in-frame clonotypes and omits some of them. The sample lists 70,000 to 95,000 clones, 65% to 85% occurring once. In germline, CDR1 is SGHNT, CDR2 YYREEE (reference sequence). V trimming: 3 bases; J trimming: 0 bases; junction bases outside the gene matches: 8. This CDR3 has 16 residues. J is TRBJ2-7 and V is TRBV5-4; TRBD2 matches at 8 bases. Material for sequencing was peripheral blood. The TCR was taken from a woman aged 60 to 75 with acute or convalescent COVID-19. The CDR3 spells CASSSGTSRSSYEQYF. The DNA of the CDR3 is TGTGCCAGCAGCTCCGGGACTAGTAGGAGCTCCTACGAGCAGTACTTC.